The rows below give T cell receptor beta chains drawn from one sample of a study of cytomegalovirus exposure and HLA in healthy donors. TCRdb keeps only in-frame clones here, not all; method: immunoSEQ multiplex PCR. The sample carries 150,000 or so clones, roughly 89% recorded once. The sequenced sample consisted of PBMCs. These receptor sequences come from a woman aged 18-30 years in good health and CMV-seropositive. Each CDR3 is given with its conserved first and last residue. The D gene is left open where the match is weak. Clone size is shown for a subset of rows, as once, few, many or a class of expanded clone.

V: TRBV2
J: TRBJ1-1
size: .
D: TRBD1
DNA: TGTGCCAGCAGTGAAGGACAGGGTAGGGCCCAAGCTTTCTTT
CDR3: CASSEGQGRAQAFF

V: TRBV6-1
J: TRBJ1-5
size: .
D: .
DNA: TGTGCCAGCAAGGGCGGGGTAAGCAATCAGCCCCAGCATTTT
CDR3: CASKGGVSNQPQHF

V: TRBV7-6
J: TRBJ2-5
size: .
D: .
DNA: TGTGCCAGCAGCCCGAGGACTACAAGGGAGACCCAGTACTTC
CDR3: CASSPRTTRETQYF

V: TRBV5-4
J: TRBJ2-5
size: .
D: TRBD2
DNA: TGTGCCAGCAGGCTGGGGGGGCAAGAGACCCAGTACTTC
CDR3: CASRLGGQETQYF

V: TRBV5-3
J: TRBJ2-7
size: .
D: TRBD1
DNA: TGTGCCAGAAGCTTGAAGGGCCATGGGGACAGGGGTCACGAGCAGTACTTC
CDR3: CARSLKGHGDRGHEQYF

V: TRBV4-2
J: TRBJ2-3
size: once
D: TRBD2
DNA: TGTGCCAGCAGCCAAGCGACTAGCGGGGGGGCGGGGACAGATACGCAGTATTTT
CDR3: CASSQATSGGAGTDTQYF

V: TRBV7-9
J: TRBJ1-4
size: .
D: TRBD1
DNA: TGTGCCAGCAGCCATATAAACCACTCAGGGGGCGAAAAACTGTTTTTT
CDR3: CASSHINHSGGEKLFF

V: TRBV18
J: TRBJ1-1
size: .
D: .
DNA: TGTGCCAGCTCAACAGGGTCCAACACTGAAGCTTTCTTT
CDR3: CASSTGSNTEAFF

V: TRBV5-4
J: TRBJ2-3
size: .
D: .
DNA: TGTGCCAGCAGCTTGGCCGGGTTAGCCGCAGATACGCAGTATTTT
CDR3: CASSLAGLAADTQYF

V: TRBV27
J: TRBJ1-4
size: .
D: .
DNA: TGTGCCAGCAGGTCAGGGTTAGGAGAAAAACTGTTTTTT
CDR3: CASRSGLGEKLFF

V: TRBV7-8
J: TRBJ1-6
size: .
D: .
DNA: TGTGCCAGCAGCTCCATCGACAGAGATAATTCACCCCTCCACTTT
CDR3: CASSSIDRDNSPLHF

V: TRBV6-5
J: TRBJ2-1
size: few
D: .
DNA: TGTGCCAGCAGGTCCGGGACACGTAACTACAATGAGCAGTTCTTC
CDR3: CASRSGTRNYNEQFF

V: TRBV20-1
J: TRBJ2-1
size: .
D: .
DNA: TGCAGTGCGTATAATGAGCAGTTCTTC
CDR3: CSAYNEQFF

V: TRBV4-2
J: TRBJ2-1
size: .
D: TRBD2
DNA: TGTGCCAGCAGGGAGTCCGGACTAGCGGGGGGCTACAACTCCTACAATGAGCAGTTCTTC
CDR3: CASRESGLAGGYNSYNEQFF

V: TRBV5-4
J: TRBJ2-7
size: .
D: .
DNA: TGTGCCAGCAGCTTGGCCTTGCGGGGCAAATACGAGCAGTACTTC
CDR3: CASSLALRGKYEQYF

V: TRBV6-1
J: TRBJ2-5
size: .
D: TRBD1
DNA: TGTGCCAGCAGTGATATACAGGGGATGGAGACCCAGTACTTC
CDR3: CASSDIQGMETQYF

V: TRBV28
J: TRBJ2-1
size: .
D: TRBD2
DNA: TGTGCCAGCAGTCCCTTGCGGGGGGTTTACAATGAGCAGTTCTTC
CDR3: CASSPLRGVYNEQFF

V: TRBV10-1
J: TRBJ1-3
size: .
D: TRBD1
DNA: TGCGCCAGCAGCGAGACTCCGGGACAGGGGACCCTCGGACGAGGAAACACCATATATTTT
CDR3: CASSETPGQGTLGRGNTIYF

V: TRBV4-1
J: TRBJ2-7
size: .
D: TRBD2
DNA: TGCGCCAGCAGCCAGGGCAGCGGGGGGCCTTTCTCCTACGAGCAGTACTTC
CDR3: CASSQGSGGPFSYEQYF

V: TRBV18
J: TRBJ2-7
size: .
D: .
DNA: TGTGCCAGCTCACCATACAGAGACGAGCAGTACTTC
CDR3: CASSPYRDEQYF

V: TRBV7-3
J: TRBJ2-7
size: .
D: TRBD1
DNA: TGTGCCAGCAGCTTATCGGTGGAGGACAGGGGCCACGAGCAGTACTTC
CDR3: CASSLSVEDRGHEQYF

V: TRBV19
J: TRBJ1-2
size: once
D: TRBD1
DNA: TGTGCCAGCGGAGCAGGGGGCGCGAACTATGGCTACACCTTC
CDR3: CASGAGGANYGYTF

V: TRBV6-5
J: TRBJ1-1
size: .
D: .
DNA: TGTGCCAGCAGCCCCCCGAGAGGGATAGGGACTGAAGCTTTCTTT
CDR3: CASSPPRGIGTEAFF

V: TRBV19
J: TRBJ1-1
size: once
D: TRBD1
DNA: TGTGCCAGTAGCCCTGCCTACGGATGGGACAGGGGAAACACTGAAGCTTTCTTT
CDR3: CASSPAYGWDRGNTEAFF

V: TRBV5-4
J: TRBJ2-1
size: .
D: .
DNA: TGTGCCAGCAGAAAGATTCGAGAAGAGCAGTTCTTC
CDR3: CASRKIREEQFF

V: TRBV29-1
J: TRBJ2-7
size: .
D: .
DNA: TGCGGAAGAGGAGGGGGCAGGACGTGCTACGAGCAGTACTTC
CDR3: CGRGGGRTCYEQYF